The TCR beta chain under discussion was sequenced for a study of regulatory T cells in long-lasting Graves disease. Study results and limitations: Persistent disease was associated with favored TRBV28 usage and with favored use of TRBJ1-2 and TRBJ2-5.

This clonotype was counted many times. No antigen is known for it. Arm-PCR of CDR3 regions with iRepertoire HTBI primers generated TCR beta libraries. TCRdb re-called the multiplex PCR reads through MiXCR, storing one row per CDR3 protein. The sample consists of 400,000 to 500,000 distinct CDR3 sequences, roughly 21% of them appearing once. V was clipped by 5 bases and J by 4 bases, with 17 bases between them. Germline-derived CDR1 and CDR2 are MDHEN and SYDVKM. The length of the CDR3 is 16 residues. The time point denotes: persistent/refractory GD, antithyroid drugs over 5 years with positive TRAb. The TCR library was made from RNA that had been extracted from PBMCs in TRIzol. American Thyroid Association guidelines served as the basis for diagnosing Graves' disease. Nine milliliters of peripheral blood were taken and placed in EDTA tubes.

The material was peripheral blood mononuclear cells (PBMCs), obtained when the disease was refractory, from a patient treated with antithyroid drugs. The TCR sequence derives from a female donor with Graves disease. The chain links TRBV28 to TRBJ1-4; possible D gene TRBD1, 5 bases. CDR3 sequence: CASSPLRWRGNEKLFF. DNA of the CDR3: TGTGCCAGCAGTCCCCTCCGGTGGAGGGGTAATGAAAAACTGTTTTTT.